These 6 T cell receptor beta chains were sequenced from one sample in a study of a mutant IDH1 vaccine in newly diagnosed glioma. This table comes from immunoSEQ multiplex PCR, and its TCRdb copy is limited to in-frame clones, with some not included. The sample records about 38,000 clones, approximately 92% being singletons. Time point indicated: baseline, week 1 (first vaccination visit). The treatment is: pre-vaccination baseline after standard-of-care therapy. The material sequenced was PBMCs, taken from a glioma patient treated with radiotherapy, temozolomide or both. The receptors were gathered from a man younger than 35 with glioma.

The chain links TRBV29-1 to TRBJ2-3; TRBD2 matches 10 bases. Germline loops: CDR1 SQVTM, CDR2 ANQGSEA. Germline trimming cut 4 bases from V and 0 bases from J; bases unmatched to any gene: 19. The CDR3 extends over 20 amino acids. CDR3 in amino acids: CSVAGEREGPQPLSTDTQYF. The DNA for the CDR3 is TGCAGCGTTGCAGGGGAGCGGGAGGGCCCGCAACCACTTAGCACAGATACGCAGTATTTT.

V and J are TRBV29-1 and TRBJ1-2; 8 bases are a match to TRBD1. V dropped 6 bases and J dropped 4; count of bases not matched to a gene: 7. This CDR3 is 13 amino acids long. Germline values: CDR1 SQVTM, CDR2 ANQGSEA. The CDR3 spells CSVYRQGSYGYTF. CDR3 sequence (DNA): TGCAGCGTCTATCGACAGGGGAGCTATGGCTACACCTTC.

The V call is TRBV9, the J call TRBJ2-1; D is unresolved. Germline loops: CDR1 SGDLS, CDR2 YYNGEE. V was cut by 3 bases and J by 2 bases, with 12 bases left in between. There are 15 residues in the CDR3. The CDR3 nucleotides read TGTGCCAGCAGCGCTTCAGGTGCGACCTACAATGAGCAGTTCTTC. Translation: CASSASGATYNEQFF.

The rearrangement links TRBV5-1 to TRBJ2-2; perhaps TRBD1 as D (6 bases). Trimming cost V 7 bases and J 2 bases, with 9 bases left between them. The CDR3 totals 13 residues. Germline V gives CDR1 SGHRS, CDR2 YFSETQ. CDR3 nucleotide sequence: TGCGCCAGCCGACAGGCCAACACCGGGGAGCTGTTTTTT. It yields the protein CASRQANTGELFF.

The gene calls are TRBV7-2 and TRBJ1-5, with 8 positions matching TRBD1. Trimming at V came to 0 bases and at J to 4 bases, leaving 2 bases not matched to a gene. Germline assignment: CDR1 SGHTA and CDR2 FQGNSA. The length of the CDR3 is 15 residues. The CDR3 spells CASSLAYRGNQPQHF. The CDR3, as DNA: TGTGCCAGCAGCTTAGCGTACAGGGGGAATCAGCCCCAGCATTTT. Together with reference TRBV7-2 and TRBJ1-5, the CDR3 gives the full variable domain: GAGVSQSPSNKVTEKGKDVELRCDPISGHTALYWYRQSLGQGLEFLIYFQGNSAPDKSGLPSDRFSAERTGGSVSTLTIQRTQQEDSAVYLCASSLAYRGNQPQHFGDGTRLSIL.

The V and J genes are TRBV2 and TRBJ2-7, with 8 bases that match TRBD1. The length of the CDR3 is 13 residues. V gave up 7 bases and J gave up 1 base; unmatched junction bases: 3. Germline loops: CDR1 SNHLY, CDR2 FYNNEI. The CDR3 here is CASTGQESYEQYF. The CDR3 bases are TGTGCCAGCACGGGACAGGAATCCTACGAGCAGTACTTC.